These 27 T cell receptor beta chains came from one sample sequenced in a study of T cells after yellow fever vaccination. TCRdb reanalysed the 5' RACE reads using MiXCR and keeps one entry per CDR3 protein. The top ten hold about 3.5% of the sample, which has 250,000 to 350,000 distinct CDR3 sequences, roughly 9% seen once. This material consisted of CD4+ T cells sorted from PBMCs, taken 5 days after the yellow fever booster vaccination. These receptors were obtained from a man aged 18 to 30 who received the YFV17D yellow fever vaccine.

J is TRBJ1-6 and V is TRBV7-2; D is possibly TRBD1 (6 bases). V gave up 2 bases and J gave up 7 bases, with 15 bases separating them. From germline, CDR1 is SGHTA and CDR2 FQGNSA. The CDR3 sequence is 16 residues long. In DNA, the CDR3 is TGTGCCAGCAGCTTACAACAGGGAAGGAACAATTCACCCCTCCACTTT. Encoded protein: CASSLQQGRNNSPLHF.

In its sample, this clonotype was seen many times. The V call is TRBV6-5, the J call TRBJ1-1; no firm D call. V was shortened by 0 bases and J by 2 bases, with 7 bases between the two germline ends. This CDR3 region has 14 residues. From germline, CDR1 is MNHEY and CDR2 SVGAGI. The CDR3 loop reads CASSYSSENTEAFF. The CDR3 DNA reads TGTGCCAGCAGTTACTCCTCTGAAAACACTGAAGCTTTCTTT.

This clonotype was detected a few times. The rearrangement joins TRBV30 to TRBJ1-5; tentative D call: TRBD1 (5 bases). Germline V gene lookup returns CDR1 GTSNPN and CDR2 SVGIG (reference sequence). The CDR3 consists of 13 residues. V gave up 4 bases and J gave up 7 bases, with 14 bases separating them. CDR3 residues: CAWMLKGQQPQHF. In DNA form, the CDR3 reads TGTGCCTGGATGTTAAAGGGGCAACAGCCCCAGCATTTT.

This clonotype was counted ten times or more. The genes are TRBV5-1 and TRBJ2-2; D gene uncertain. V gave up 4 bases and J gave up 6 bases, with 16 bases separating them. Germline assignment: CDR1 SGHRS and CDR2 YFSETQ. This CDR3 has 15 amino acids. Here the CDR3 reads CASSGIGFGSGELFF. CDR3 DNA: TGCGCCAGCAGCGGGATAGGGTTCGGGTCCGGGGAGCTGTTTTTT.

The chain couples TRBV2 to TRBJ1-6; D uncertain. V was pared by 5 bases and J by 14 bases, with 10 bases between. CDR3 length: 11 amino acids. In germline, CDR1 is SNHLY, CDR2 FYNNEI. CDR3 amino acids: CASSSLESLHF. DNA of the CDR3: TGTGCCAGCAGTTCCCTTGAGTCCCTCCACTTT.

V usage is TRBV3-1 and J usage is TRBJ2-1, with no clear D. CDR1 is LGHDT, CDR2 YNNKEL, per germline (reference sequence). Between the trimmed V and J ends, which lost 3 bases and 5 bases, there was a span of 8 bases. The CDR3 totals 13 residues. CDR3 DNA sequence: TGTGCCAGCAGCCATAGCAGGAACAATGAGCAGTTCTTC. Translating it yields CASSHSRNNEQFF.

The rearrangement joins TRBV4-3 to TRBJ2-1; D is ambiguous. This CDR3 region has 16 residues. The germline V gene encodes CDR1 LGHNA and CDR2 YSLEER. The germline V and J ends were trimmed by 0 bases and 1 base, with 10 bases remaining between them. The CDR3 reads CASSQDPAASYNEQFF. CDR3 DNA sequence: TGCGCCAGCAGCCAAGACCCGGCTGCATCCTACAATGAGCAGTTCTTC.

The chain couples TRBV6-1 to TRBJ2-7; 11 nucleotides align to TRBD2. Losses at the gene ends were 8 bases for V and 4 bases for J; bases not matched to a gene: 7. Germline loops: CDR1 MNHNS, CDR2 SASEGT. The CDR3 has 14 residues. CDR3 protein: CASAGLAGGYEQYF. CDR3 in DNA: TGTGCCAGCGCAGGTCTAGCGGGGGGATACGAGCAGTACTTC.

This clonotype was picked up many times. The chain uses TRBV6-2 or TRBV6-3 and TRBJ1-6; 7 nucleotides align to TRBD1. The CDR3 is 13 amino acids. Germline trimming cut 5 bases from V and 10 bases from J; bases unmatched to any gene: 5. Germline values: CDR1 MNHEY, CDR2 SVGEGT. The CDR3 loop reads CASSTDRESPLHF. CDR3 sequence (DNA): TGTGCCAGCAGTACCGACAGGGAATCACCCCTCCACTTT.

In this sample, this clonotype turned up many times. V and J are TRBV5-1 and TRBJ1-1; possible D gene TRBD1, 5 bases. Trimming stripped 3 bases from V and 5 bases from J, with 14 bases between. This CDR3 is built from 14 residues. Germline V gene data show CDR1 as SGHRS and CDR2 as YFSETQ. CDR3 sequence (DNA): TGCGCCAGCAGCTCCACAGGTGGGTGGACTGAAGCTTTCTTT. It codes for CASSSTGGWTEAFF.

This sequence joins TRBV6-2 or TRBV6-3 and TRBJ1-5; no definite D call. V was pared by 6 bases and J by 2 bases, with 8 bases between. Germline CDR1 and CDR2: MNHEY and SVGEGT. The CDR3 runs 13 residues. The CDR3 here is CASRQDGNQPQHF. The CDR3 coding sequence is TGTGCCAGCAGGCAGGATGGCAATCAGCCCCAGCATTTT.

This clonotype was counted between two and nine times. CDR3: CASSFDRGLNQPQHF. The DNA of the CDR3 is TGTGCCAGCAGCTTCGACAGGGGGCTTAATCAGCCCCAGCATTTT. The chain links TRBV11-2 to TRBJ1-5, with TRBD1 matching 10 bases. Germline CDR1 and CDR2: SGHAT and FQNNGV. The trim removed 3 bases at V and 4 bases at J, leaving 3 bases unmatched. The CDR3 loop spans 15 amino acids.

This sequence joins TRBV20-1 and TRBJ1-3; the D is unclear. V gave up 6 bases and J gave up 6 bases, with 18 bases separating them. This CDR3 is built from 14 residues. Germline V lookup: CDR1 DFQATT, CDR2 SNEGSKA (reference sequence). CDR3 sequence: CSAAAGGWANTIYF. In DNA form, the CDR3 reads TGCAGTGCGGCCGCGGGCGGTTGGGCAAACACCATATATTTT.

The V gene is TRBV27, the J gene TRBJ1-1; 9 positions match TRBD1. CDR3 length: 17 residues. The germline gives CDR1 MNHEY, CDR2 SMNVEV (reference sequence). The trim removed 8 bases at V and 3 bases at J, leaving 16 bases unmatched. Here the CDR3 reads CASVVRATGGLYTEAFF. CDR3 nucleotides: TGTGCCAGCGTCGTGAGGGCGACAGGGGGTCTGTACACTGAAGCTTTCTTT.

This clonotype was observed a handful of times. The V call is TRBV7-2, the J call TRBJ1-5; 9 positions match TRBD1. The CDR3 sequence is 15 residues long. V gave up 4 bases and J gave up 7 bases; unmatched junction bases: 8. The germline gives CDR1 SGHTA, CDR2 FQGNSA. In DNA, the CDR3 is TGTGCCAGCAGCTCAGACGACAGGGGGGGCCAGCCCCAGCATTTT. Translating gives CASSSDDRGGQPQHF.

The rearrangement links TRBV5-1 to TRBJ1-2, with D tentatively TRBD1 (5 bases). V gave up 2 bases and J gave up 6 bases, with 11 bases separating them. CDR3 length: 13 amino acids. Per the germline V gene, CDR1 is SGHRS and CDR2 is YFSETQ. CDR3 sequence reads: CASSFAGSDGYTF. The DNA for the CDR3 is TGCGCCAGCAGCTTTGCAGGGTCGGATGGCTACACCTTC. Variable domain in full (rest from reference TRBV5-1 and TRBJ1-2): KAGVTQTPRYLIKTRGQQVTLSCSPISGHRSVSWYQQTPGQGLQFLFEYFSETQRNKGNFPGRFSGRQFSNSRSEMNVSTLELGDSALYLCASSFAGSDGYTFGSGTRLTVV.

This clonotype has just a few counts. V and J are TRBV4-1 and TRBJ1-1; D gene uncertain. Germline CDR1 and CDR2: MGHRA and YSYEKL. CDR3 length: 14 amino acids. V was cut by 5 bases and J by 0 bases, with 10 bases left in between. CDR3 sequence reads: CASSSQYLNTEAFF. Here the CDR3 DNA reads TGCGCCAGCAGCTCACAGTATCTGAACACTGAAGCTTTCTTT.

CDR3 DNA sequence: TGTGCCAGCAGTTACGTGAGGGGAGGACTAGCCGGACTTACGCAGTATTTT. Encoded protein: CASSYVRGGLAGLTQYF. The V and J genes are TRBV6-6 and TRBJ2-3; 8 positions agree with TRBD2. The V gene end was trimmed by 2 bases and the J gene end by 8 bases; junction bases not matched to a gene: 15. Germline assignment: CDR1 MNHNY and CDR2 SVGAGI (reference sequence). This CDR3 contains 17 residues.

The chain links TRBV12-5 to TRBJ2-1; D is unclear. The CDR3 extends over 10 amino acids. Per germline, CDR1 LGHNT and CDR2 FRNRAP. The V and J ends lost 7 bases and 8 bases respectively, with 6 bases between them. CDR3 bases: TGTGCTAGTGCCGTGTATGAGCAGTTCTTC. Amino acid sequence: CASAVYEQFF.

The CDR3 region is CASSLAGGFEAFF. The CDR3 bases are TGCGCCAGCAGCTTGGCGGGGGGGTTCGAAGCTTTCTTT. The chain carries TRBV5-1 and TRBJ1-1, with a weak D call TRBD1 (5 bases). This CDR3 comprises 13 residues. V was trimmed by 0 bases and J by 8 bases, leaving 11 bases between them. The V gene's germline CDR1 is SGHRS and CDR2 YFSETQ.

This clonotype was detected ten times or more. The gene calls are TRBV4-3 and TRBJ2-1; D is undetermined. Germline CDR1 is LGHNA and CDR2 is YSLEER. Trimming cost V 0 bases and J 9 bases, with 9 bases left between them. This CDR3 is 13 amino acids long. CDR3 coding DNA: TGCGCCAGCAGCCAAGAAGTTTGGAGTGAGCAGTTCTTC. It specifies CASSQEVWSEQFF.

V usage is TRBV6-6 and J usage is TRBJ1-4; no clear D gene. Trimming pared 8 bases from V and 3 bases from J, leaving 13 bases between. CDR1 is MNHNY, CDR2 SVGAGI, per germline (reference sequence). The CDR3 totals 14 residues. The CDR3 sequence: CASLRRRSNEKLFF. CDR3 sequence (DNA): TGTGCCAGCCTCAGGCGGAGATCTAATGAAAAACTGTTTTTT.

The table lists this clonotype with a few counts. The rearrangement uses TRBV7-2 and TRBJ1-5; no reliable D call. There are 14 residues in the CDR3. CDR1 is SGHTA, CDR2 FQGNSA, per germline. The germline V and J ends were trimmed by 5 bases and 7 bases, with 15 bases remaining between them. CDR3 sequence reads: CASSQTPVAQPQHF. The CDR3 DNA sequence: TGTGCCAGCAGCCAAACCCCCGTAGCCCAGCCCCAGCATTTT.

This clonotype came up a few times. This chain links TRBV29-1 with TRBJ1-2, with TRBD1 matching over 9 bases. After removal of 5 bases from V and 5 bases from J, the junction contained 12 bases not matched to a gene. Germline V CDR1 and CDR2: SQVTM, ANQGSEA. The CDR3 runs to 15 residues. The CDR3, as DNA: TGCAGCGTTCCCAACCCTCGGACAGGGGCTTATGGCTACACCTTC. This translates into CSVPNPRTGAYGYTF.

This sequence joins TRBV20-1 and TRBJ1-1; no clear D. Germline values: CDR1 DFQATT, CDR2 SNEGSKA (reference sequence). The length of the CDR3 is 13 residues. With 6 bases removed from V and 1 base from J, the gap between germline ends came to 12 bases. The CDR3 DNA sequence: TGCAGTGCCCCCCCCCGACAGAACACTGAAGCTTTCTTT. Its translation is CSAPPRQNTEAFF.

CDR3 region: CSVDGLGGNEQFF. DNA for the CDR3: TGCAGCGTTGATGGACTTGGTGGCAATGAGCAGTTCTTC. The J gene is TRBJ2-1, the V gene TRBV29-1, with TRBD2 as a possible D gene (5 bases). Trimming removed 3 bases at V and 6 bases at J, with 12 bases between. The CDR3 is made up of 13 amino acids. The germline CDR1 and CDR2 sequences are SQVTM and ANQGSEA.

Ten or more counts support this clonotype. The chain has TRBV4-2 and TRBJ1-1; the D is unclear. V lost 6 bases to trimming and J lost 4 bases, with 9 bases between them. CDR1 is LGHNA and CDR2 is YNFKEQ in the germline V gene. This CDR3 is built from 12 residues. The CDR3 protein is CASSRVGTEAFF. The CDR3 DNA reads TGTGCCAGCAGTCGAGTCGGCACTGAAGCTTTCTTT.